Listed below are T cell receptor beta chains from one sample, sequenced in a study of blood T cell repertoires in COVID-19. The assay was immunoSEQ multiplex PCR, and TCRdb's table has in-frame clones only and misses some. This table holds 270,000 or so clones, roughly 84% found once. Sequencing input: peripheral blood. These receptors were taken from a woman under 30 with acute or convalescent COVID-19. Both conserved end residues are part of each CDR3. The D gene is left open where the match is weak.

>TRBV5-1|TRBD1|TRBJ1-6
CASSPEVQGTVNSPLHF
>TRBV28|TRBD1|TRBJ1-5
CASRPGQGGQPQHF
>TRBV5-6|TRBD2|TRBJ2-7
CASSLSGRSYEQYF
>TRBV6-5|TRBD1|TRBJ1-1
CASSYLTPGGWTEAFF
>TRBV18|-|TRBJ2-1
CASSLQGGAYNEQFF
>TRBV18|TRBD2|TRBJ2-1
CASSPKTSGSNEQFF
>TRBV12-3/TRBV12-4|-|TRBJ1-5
CASSFREGQPQHF
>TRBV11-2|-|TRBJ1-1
CASSLEARGDPEAFF
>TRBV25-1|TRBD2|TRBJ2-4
CASSEPSGRGDNIQYF
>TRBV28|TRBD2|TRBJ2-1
CASSWGGLALKATGEQFF
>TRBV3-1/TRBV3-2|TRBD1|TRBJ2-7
CASSPQGTGGSYEQYF
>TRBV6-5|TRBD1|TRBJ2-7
CASRGTGTYF
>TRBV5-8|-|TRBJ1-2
CASSFGRGYGYTF
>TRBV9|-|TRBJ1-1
CASSVGRVTEAFF
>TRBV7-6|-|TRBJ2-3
CASSLDVRGTDTQYF
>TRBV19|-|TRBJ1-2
CASSIGLRAGYTF
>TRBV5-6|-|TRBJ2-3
CASRNRQGRVDTQYF
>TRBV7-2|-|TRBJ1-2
CASSHDGGFVGYTF